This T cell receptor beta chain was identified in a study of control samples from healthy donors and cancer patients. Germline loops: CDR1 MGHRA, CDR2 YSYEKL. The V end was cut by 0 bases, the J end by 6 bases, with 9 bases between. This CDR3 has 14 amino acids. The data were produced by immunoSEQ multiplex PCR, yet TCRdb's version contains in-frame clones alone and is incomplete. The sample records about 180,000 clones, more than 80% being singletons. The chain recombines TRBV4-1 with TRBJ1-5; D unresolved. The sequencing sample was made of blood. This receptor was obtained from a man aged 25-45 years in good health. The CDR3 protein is CASSQDYGFQPQHF. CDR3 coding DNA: TGCGCCAGCAGCCAAGATTACGGGTTTCAGCCCCAGCATTTT.